This TCR beta chain emerged from a study of shared clonotypes between healthy human individuals. This clone appeared once. Its antigen is unidentified. Measured with immunoSEQ multiplex PCR; TCRdb has only the in-frame clones, and not every one. Found here are some 600,000 clones, roughly 95% of them singletons; the top ten hold roughly 0.1%. V shed 5 bases and J 3 bases; nucleotides not matched to a gene: 8. Looked up from germline, CDR1 is LNHDA and CDR2 is SQIVND (reference sequence). There are 15 residues in the CDR3. Study outcomes and limitations: Among several donors, roughly 5% of naive CD4 clonotypes were found in common. The generation probabilities recorded for non-shared clonotypes fell below those of clonotypes shared by all four donors. On the whole, naive subsets had larger estimated richness than memory subsets had.

Naive CD8 cells comprised CD45RO-negative, CCR7-positively selected cells, excluding terminally differentiated effector memory CD45RA+ cells. Study donors comprised healthy, HIV-negative adults devoid of recent acute infection or vaccination. This TCR was recovered from a woman in her 30s in good health. Material: naive CD8+ T cells sorted from blood. The chain carries TRBV19 and TRBJ2-7; 9 bases map to TRBD2. The CDR3 DNA reads as TGTGCCAGTAGTCCAGGACTAGCGACCTACTACGAGCAGTACTTC. Amino acids: CASSPGLATYYEQYF.